The source of this T cell receptor beta chain is a study of T cell responses to AZD1222 COVID-19 vaccine. Some clones are missing from TCRdb's copy, which holds only in-frame ones; the method was immunoSEQ multiplex PCR. Among about 180,000 clones, 90% to 95% were seen once, and the ten largest hold around 1.6%. With V trimmed by 1 base and J by 2 bases, 2 bases remained unmatched. This CDR3 is 14 amino acids long. Per germline, CDR1 SGHDT and CDR2 YYEEEE. The J gene is TRBJ1-1, the V gene TRBV5-6; 7 bases map to TRBD1. The TCR was taken from an adult who received the AZD1222 COVID-19 vaccine. The starting material was peripheral blood, obtained 28 days after the second AZD1222 dose. CDR3 sequence (DNA): TGTGCCAGCAGCTTGAGGGGGCCAAACACTGAAGCTTTCTTT. Translation gives CASSLRGPNTEAFF.